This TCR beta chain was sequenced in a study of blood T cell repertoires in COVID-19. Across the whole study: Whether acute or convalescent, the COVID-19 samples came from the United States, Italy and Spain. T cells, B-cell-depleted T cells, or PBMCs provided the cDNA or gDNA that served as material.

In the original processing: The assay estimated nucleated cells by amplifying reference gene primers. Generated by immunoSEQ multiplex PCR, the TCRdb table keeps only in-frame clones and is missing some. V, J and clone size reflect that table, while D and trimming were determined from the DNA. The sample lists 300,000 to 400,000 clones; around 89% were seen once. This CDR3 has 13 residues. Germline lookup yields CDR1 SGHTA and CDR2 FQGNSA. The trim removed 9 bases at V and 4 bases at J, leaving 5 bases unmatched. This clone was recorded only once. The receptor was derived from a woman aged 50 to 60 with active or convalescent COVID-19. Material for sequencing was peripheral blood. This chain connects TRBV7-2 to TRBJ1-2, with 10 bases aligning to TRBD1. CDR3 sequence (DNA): TGTGCCAGTCCGGGACAGGGGCTCTATGGCTACACCTTC. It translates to CASPGQGLYGYTF.